This paragraph covers one T cell receptor beta chain sequence. Its antigen remains undetermined. No base qualities exist here, and no much larger clone lies one base off it. TCRbeta CDR3 regions were amplified from genomic DNA by means of the immunoSEQ Assay, a bias-controlled multiplex PCR. Turning to the authors' computational methods: The number of nucleated cells in each sample was estimated from the amplification of reference gene primers within the assay. Sequence reads were collapsed and filtered to measure the absolute abundance of every unique TCRbeta CDR3 rearrangement. For each sample, productive Simpson clonality was calculated by taking the square root of Simpson's diversity index across productive rearrangements. TCRdb's version of the immuneACCESS table is confined to in-frame rearrangements and falls short of the full clone set. An unresolved V gene accounts for under half of the shortfall where checked; the remainder is of unknown origin. Clone size and the V and J calls come from that table; the DNA yielded D and trimming. The sample data list 200,000 to 300,000 clones, and less than 90% of these were observed just once. The biggest ten clones account for under 2.5% of the sample.

Each collaborating institution followed its own protocols to collect whole blood in K2EDTA tubes. Collaborator samples were shipped for TCRbeta analysis as frozen whole blood, isolated PBMCs, or DNA extracted from either sample type. The germline V gene (reference sequence) yields MNHEY for CDR1 and SMNVEV for CDR2. Spanning cysteine to phenylalanine, the CDR3 consists of 16 amino acids. Left in the record is the CDR3 DNA by itself, 48 bases read in frame from the first base. The junction shows trimming of 6 bases on V and 6 bases on J, and the gene matches do not reach 9 bases of it. The data derive from a study of blood T cell repertoires in COVID-19 (TCRdb year 2020). Regarding the research as a whole: Samples from collaborators originated in the United States, Italy and Spain and spanned both the acute and convalescent phases of COVID-19. The material from the prospective study consisted of cDNA or gDNA derived from T cells, B-cell-depleted T cells, or PBMCs. Deeply sampled blood TCRbeta repertoires from subjects exposed to, actively infected with, or recovered from COVID-19 were included in the dataset. The repertoires were released in a freely available public database meant as a resource for research on the immune response to SARS-CoV-2. The samples were drawn from the first 160 participants of the ongoing ImmuneRACE study and from under 1,500 subjects provided by 6 global collaborators. Nearly every sample came with metadata listing a de-identified subject ID, COVID-19 status, age in years and sex. Where HLA class I and class II types were available, the types were taken from metadata supplied by the sample provider, not from assay-based typing.

Summary of the overall study and its limitations: Clinical and demographic metadata were provided uncurated, with the amount varying by source and participant.

The receptor's source is a man younger than 40 with active or convalescent COVID-19. The sequence joins TRBV27 to TRBJ1-6; TRBD1 fits 9 bases in the junction. Source material: peripheral blood. The DNA sequence is as follows: TGTGCCAGCAGACCACAGGGGGCGCTTATTAATTCACCCCTCCACTTT. This sequence encodes CASRPQGALINSPLHF.